The 27 T cell receptor beta chains reported below all come from one sample, sequenced in a study of human T cells and chemical hapten exposure. The time point is: patch test 1, 2 weeks after DPC sensitization. Treatment defined: therapeutic diphenylcyclopropenone sensitization with weekly scalp DPC. TCRdb re-called the RACE reads through MiXCR, storing one row per CDR3 protein. The sample includes 75,000 to 90,000 distinct CDR3 sequences, 10% of them seen just once. The input for sequencing was whole blood, taken in connection with sensitization to the hapten diphenylcyclopropenone (DPC). The receptors stem from a woman aged 50 to 65 with alopecia areata. Some clones in this sample may be carry-over from other donors' samples.

This clonotype was observed a few times. The gene calls are TRBV5-1 and TRBJ2-6; 8 nucleotides agree with TRBD1. Losses at the gene ends were 3 bases for V and 0 bases for J; bases not matched to a gene: 5. The CDR3 has 17 amino acids. Germline-derived CDR1 and CDR2 are SGHRS and YFSETQ. CDR3 sequence: CASSSGTGPSGANVLTF. The CDR3 nucleotides read TGCGCCAGCAGCTCCGGGACAGGTCCCTCTGGGGCCAACGTCCTGACTTTC.

This clonotype has at least ten counts. The chain links TRBV20-1 to TRBJ2-5; TRBD1 is a possible D gene (5 bases). This CDR3 region has 14 residues. V was cut by 0 bases and J by 7 bases, with 15 bases left in between. Looked up from germline, CDR1 is DFQATT and CDR2 is SNEGSKA (reference sequence). CDR3 nucleotide sequence: TGCAGTGCTAGAGAGCAGGGTTGGGGCGGGACCCAGTACTTC. It translates to CSAREQGWGGTQYF.

This chain uses TRBV29-1 with TRBJ2-7; 8 bases are a match to TRBD2. With 6 bases clipped from V and 2 bases from J, the junction kept 9 bases outside the gene matches. Germline V gene sequence: CDR1 SQVTM, CDR2 ANQGSEA. The CDR3 has 14 amino acids. This chain's CDR3 is CSVYVAGPPYEQYF. The CDR3 DNA reads as TGCAGCGTATACGTAGCGGGACCTCCCTACGAGCAGTACTTC.

The chain employs TRBV7-8 and TRBJ2-7, with D possibly being TRBD1 (5 bases). The germline V gene encodes CDR1 SGHVS and CDR2 FQNEAQ. This CDR3 is 16 amino acids long. Between the trimmed V and J ends, which lost 2 bases and 2 bases, there was a span of 16 bases. The CDR3 nucleotides read TGTGCCAGCAGCTTAAGTAGGGCAGGGCAAGCCTACGAGCAGTACTTC. This gives the protein CASSLSRAGQAYEQYF. The whole variable domain, remainder taken from reference TRBV7-8 and TRBJ2-7, is GAGVSQSPRYKVAKRGQDVALRCDPISGHVSLFWYQQALGQGPEFLTYFQNEAQLDKSGLPSDRFFAERPEGSVSTLKIQRTQQEDSAVYLCASSLSRAGQAYEQYFGPGTRLTVT.

There are a few counts of this clonotype. This rearrangement joins TRBV11-3 to TRBJ2-1, with 15 bases lining up with TRBD2. CDR1 SGHNT and CDR2 YENEEA come from the germline V gene. There are 16 residues in the CDR3. Trimming took 5 bases from V and 8 from J; bases not matched to a gene: 7. As DNA, the CDR3 is TGTGCCAGCAGCCTCGGGACTAGCGGGAGGTCGGATGAGCAGTTCTTC. Residues: CASSLGTSGRSDEQFF.

The V gene is TRBV7-2, the J gene TRBJ2-7, with a tentative D call TRBD2 (7 bases). CDR1 is SGHTA and CDR2 is FQGNSA in the germline V gene. The CDR3 loop spans 15 amino acids. Trimming took off 1 base at V and 6 bases at J, with 16 bases between the two ends. CDR3 loop: CASSLDRRGGGEQYF. The CDR3 coding sequence is TGTGCCAGCAGCTTAGATAGGAGGGGAGGGGGCGAGCAGTACTTC.

In this sample, this clonotype turned up a few times. This chain links TRBV6-6 with TRBJ2-1; the D is unclear. The CDR3 spans 14 residues. V was trimmed by 7 bases and J by 7 bases, leaving 17 bases between them. Germline values: CDR1 MNHNY, CDR2 SVGAGI (reference sequence). The CDR3 sequence is CASTTGRTWNEQFF. CDR3 DNA: TGTGCCAGCACGACCGGGCGAACGTGGAATGAGCAGTTCTTC.

In its sample, this clonotype was seen a few times. This chain links TRBV19 with TRBJ1-5, with D hard to call. CDR3 length: 13 amino acids. The V end lost 6 bases, the J end lost 7 bases, and 13 bases lay between the germline ends. Per germline, CDR1 LNHDA and CDR2 SQIVND (reference sequence). CDR3 nucleotide sequence: TGTGCCAGTAGAGAGCAGGTTCTGCAGCCCCAGCATTTT. Amino acid sequence: CASREQVLQPQHF.

This clonotype was found many times. The chain joins TRBV27 to TRBJ2-7; D is perhaps TRBD2 (6 bases). Germline assignment: CDR1 MNHEY and CDR2 SMNVEV (reference sequence). The CDR3 is made up of 15 amino acids. V was trimmed by 3 bases and J by 0 bases, leaving 12 bases between them. The CDR3 loop reads CASSFLGGDSYEQYF. As DNA, the CDR3 is TGTGCCAGCAGTTTCTTGGGAGGTGACTCCTACGAGCAGTACTTC.

The chain recombines TRBV28 with TRBJ1-1; perhaps TRBD1 as D (5 bases). Trimming shortened V by 2 bases and J by 1 base, and 14 bases separated the two germline ends. CDR1 is MDHEN, CDR2 SYDVKM, per germline. This CDR3 is 16 amino acids long. The CDR3 loop reads CASSLARGKTNTEAFF. The CDR3 DNA reads as TGTGCCAGCAGTTTAGCCCGGGGCAAGACGAACACTGAAGCTTTCTTT.

A few counts support this clonotype. The chain employs TRBV4-1 and TRBJ1-1; weak D call: TRBD1 (6 bases). CDR3 length: 14 residues. The germline V gene has CDR1 MGHRA and CDR2 YSYEKL. The germline V and J ends were trimmed by 5 bases and 1 base, with 11 bases remaining between them. In DNA, the CDR3 is TGCGCCAGCAGCGTAACAGGGTGGAACACTGAAGCTTTCTTT. This sequence encodes CASSVTGWNTEAFF.

In this sample, this clonotype turned up many times. V and J are TRBV7-9 and TRBJ1-4; a weak D match, TRBD1 (6 bases). V was pared by 4 bases and J by 8 bases, with 14 bases between. Germline CDR1 and CDR2: SEHNR and FQNEAQ (reference sequence). The CDR3 spans 14 residues. The CDR3 nucleotides read TGTGCCAGCAGCTCCTCCGGACAGAACGAAAAACTGTTTTTT. Its translation is CASSSSGQNEKLFF. Variable domain in full (rest from reference TRBV7-9 and TRBJ1-4): DTGVSQNPRHKITKRGQNVTFRCDPISEHNRLYWYRQTLGQGPEFLTYFQNEAQLEKSRLLSDRFSAERPKGSFSTLEIQRTEQGDSAMYLCASSSSGQNEKLFFGSGTQLSVL.

This clonotype was observed many times. This sequence joins TRBV7-9 and TRBJ1-5; possible D gene TRBD1, 6 bases. Looked up from germline, CDR1 is SEHNR and CDR2 is FQNEAQ (reference sequence). V lost 4 bases, J lost 3 bases, and 10 bases lay in between. This CDR3 region has 14 residues. This chain's CDR3 is CASSSQGFNQPQHF. Here the CDR3 DNA reads TGTGCCAGCAGCTCCCAGGGGTTCAATCAGCCCCAGCATTTT. Combining the CDR3 with reference TRBV7-9 and TRBJ1-5 gives the whole variable domain DTGVSQNPRHKITKRGQNVTFRCDPISEHNRLYWYRQTLGQGPEFLTYFQNEAQLEKSRLLSDRFSAERPKGSFSTLEIQRTEQGDSAMYLCASSSQGFNQPQHFGDGTRLSIL.

This clonotype was observed at least ten times. This chain links TRBV7-3 with TRBJ1-5; D is ambiguous. Germline CDR1 is SGHTA and CDR2 is FQGTGA. CDR3 length: 13 amino acids. Trimming cost V 5 bases and J 2 bases, with 7 bases left between them. CDR3 DNA sequence: TGTGCCAGCAGCCCAGACCGCAATCAGCCCCAGCATTTT. This gives the protein CASSPDRNQPQHF.

The sample holds a few counts of this clonotype. V and J are TRBV7-6 and TRBJ2-7; TRBD2 agrees at 12 bases. Looked up from germline, CDR1 is SGHVS and CDR2 is FNYEAQ. This CDR3 has 16 residues. The V segment lost 3 bases and the J segment 4 bases; nucleotides outside the gene matches: 7. CDR3: CASSFQLAGGGYEQYF. The CDR3, as DNA: TGTGCCAGCAGCTTCCAACTAGCGGGAGGCGGTTACGAGCAGTACTTC.

V gene TRBV6-4 combines with J gene TRBJ2-1; 11 nucleotides agree with TRBD2. This CDR3 spans 15 amino acids. J gave up 6 bases and V 5 bases, and 6 bases lay outside the gene matches. Germline values: CDR1 MRHNA, CDR2 SNTAGT. The DNA for the CDR3 is TGTGCCAGCAGTACTCAACTAGCGGGGGCCAATGAGCAGTTCTTC. As protein: CASSTQLAGANEQFF.

This clonotype was found a few times. The rearrangement uses TRBV9 and TRBJ2-2; 8 bases line up with TRBD2. V dropped 0 bases and J dropped 6; count of bases not matched to a gene: 4. The germline V gene encodes CDR1 SGDLS and CDR2 YYNGEE. CDR3 length: 15 residues. The CDR3 region has the DNA TGTGCCAGCAGCGTAGCCGGGAGGGCGGCCGGGGAGCTGTTTTTT. Encoded protein: CASSVAGRAAGELFF.

The V call is TRBV7-9, the J call TRBJ2-3; the D is unclear. Trimming cost V 5 bases and J 4 bases, with 7 bases left between them. The CDR3 is 12 residues long. CDR1 and CDR2 from the germline V gene are SEHNR and FQNEAQ (reference sequence). In nucleotides, the CDR3 is TGTGCCAGCAGCCCAGGACCAGATACGCAGTATTTT. As protein: CASSPGPDTQYF.

This clonotype was observed at least ten times. The V and J genes are TRBV28 and TRBJ1-2; 9 bases are shared with TRBD1. The J segment lost 2 bases and the V segment lost 9 bases, leaving 13 bases of the junction unmatched. The CDR3 length is 16 residues. The germline CDR1 and CDR2 sequences are MDHEN and SYDVKM. The CDR3 here is CARPTGGKVLNYGYTF. The CDR3 DNA reads TGTGCCAGACCGACAGGGGGAAAGGTGCTAAACTATGGCTACACCTTC.

This clonotype was counted many times. The chain is built from TRBV7-9 and TRBJ2-7; maybe TRBD1 (5 bases). V was pared by 8 bases and J by 3 bases, with 17 bases between. The V gene's germline CDR1 is SEHNR and CDR2 FQNEAQ (reference sequence). This CDR3 region has 14 residues. The CDR3 DNA reads TGTGCCAGCTCTAGGGGAACCGCGGACTACGAGCAGTACTTC. This codes for CASSRGTADYEQYF. Full variable domain (missing parts from reference TRBV7-9 and TRBJ2-7): DTGVSQNPRHKITKRGQNVTFRCDPISEHNRLYWYRQTLGQGPEFLTYFQNEAQLEKSRLLSDRFSAERPKGSFSTLEIQRTEQGDSAMYLCASSRGTADYEQYFGPGTRLTVT.

The chain combines TRBV18 with TRBJ1-5; D perhaps matches TRBD1 (5 bases). CDR1 and CDR2 (germline): KGHSH, LQKENI. V lost 5 bases to trimming and J lost 6 bases, with 17 bases between them. The CDR3 loop spans 15 amino acids. The CDR3 loop is CASSSSIGGTQPQHF. The CDR3 DNA follows: TGTGCCAGCTCATCCTCGATTGGGGGGACTCAGCCCCAGCATTTT.

The chain carries TRBV29-1 and TRBJ2-3; 8 bases map to TRBD2. Germline loops: CDR1 SQVTM, CDR2 ANQGSEA. J lost 6 bases, V lost 0 bases, and 2 bases had no gene match. This CDR3 contains 13 residues. CDR3 sequence (DNA): TGCAGCGTTGAAGAGACTAGCGCGGATACGCAGTATTTT. Its protein is CSVEETSADTQYF.

This clonotype was counted only a few times. The chain employs TRBV28 and TRBJ1-5, with TRBD1 identical over 7 bases. CDR1 and CDR2 (germline): MDHEN, SYDVKM. Losses at the gene ends were 8 bases for V and 2 bases for J; bases not matched to a gene: 12. CDR3 size: 16 residues. CDR3 DNA: TGTGCCAGCGGGAGACAGGGAATAGCTGGCAATCAGCCCCAGCATTTT. It translates to CASGRQGIAGNQPQHF.

In regard to this clonotype: One junction end disagrees with the germline gene, perhaps due to a read error. The chain has TRBV7-7 and TRBJ2-2; perhaps TRBD2 as D (5 bases). The germline V gene encodes CDR1 SSHAT and CDR2 FNYEAQ (reference sequence). The CDR3 extends over 15 amino acids. CDR3: CASSRGAENTGELFF. The CDR3 DNA reads as TGTGCTAGCAGCCGAGGAGCGGAGAACACCGGGGAGCTGTTTTTT.

This clonotype was observed a few times. The final CDR3 position lacks the conserved phenylalanine or tryptophan, pointing to a likely read error. It is unclear where the CDR3 begins or ends on the DNA, so no DNA is shown, and the CDR3 is as TCRdb lists it. The V gene is TRBV10-3, the J gene TRBJ2-3. The CDR3 has 8 amino acids, counting both end residues. In germline, CDR1 is ENHRY, CDR2 SYGVKD. Here the CDR3 reads CAISDEVC.

V gene TRBV29-1 combines with J gene TRBJ2-4; tentative D call: TRBD1 (5 bases). CDR1 is SQVTM and CDR2 is ANQGSEA in the germline V gene. Trimming removed 6 bases from V and 2 bases from J, with 17 bases in between. This CDR3 comprises 15 residues. This CDR3 is CSVVTGITSKNIQYF. The CDR3 DNA sequence: TGCAGCGTGGTCACAGGAATTACTTCCAAAAACATTCAGTACTTC.

The rearrangement links TRBV7-6 to TRBJ2-3; TRBD2 might be the D (6 bases). CDR1 and CDR2 from the germline V gene are SGHVS and FNYEAQ. The V end lost 0 bases, the J end lost 2 bases, and 12 bases lay between the germline ends. CDR3 size: 16 residues. The CDR3, as DNA: TGTGCCAGCAGCTTAGCGACCGGGAGTAACACAGATACGCAGTATTTT. This codes for CASSLATGSNTDTQYF.